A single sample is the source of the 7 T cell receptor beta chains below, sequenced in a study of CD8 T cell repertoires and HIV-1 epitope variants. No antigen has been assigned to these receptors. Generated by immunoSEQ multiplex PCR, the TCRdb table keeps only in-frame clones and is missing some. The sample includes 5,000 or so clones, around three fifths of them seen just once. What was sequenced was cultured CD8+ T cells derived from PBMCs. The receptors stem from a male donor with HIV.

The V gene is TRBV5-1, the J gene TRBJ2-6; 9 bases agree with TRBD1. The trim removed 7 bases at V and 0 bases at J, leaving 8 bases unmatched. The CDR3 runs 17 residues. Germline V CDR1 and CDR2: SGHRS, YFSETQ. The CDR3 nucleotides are TGCGCCAGCCGAGAAACAGGGGGCCGCTCTGGGGCCAACGTCCTGACTTTC. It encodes CASRETGGRSGANVLTF.

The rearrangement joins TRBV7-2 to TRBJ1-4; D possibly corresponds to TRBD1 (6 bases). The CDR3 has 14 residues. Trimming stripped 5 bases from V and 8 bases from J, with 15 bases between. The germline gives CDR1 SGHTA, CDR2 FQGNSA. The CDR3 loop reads CASSGAGAREKLFF. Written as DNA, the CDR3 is TGTGCCAGCAGCGGAGCGGGGGCTCGAGAAAAACTGTTTTTT.

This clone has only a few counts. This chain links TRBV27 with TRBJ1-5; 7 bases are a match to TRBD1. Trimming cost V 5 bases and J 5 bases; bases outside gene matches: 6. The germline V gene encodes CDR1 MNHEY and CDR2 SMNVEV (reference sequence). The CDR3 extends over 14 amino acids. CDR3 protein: CASSPRQGDQPQHF. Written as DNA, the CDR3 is TGTGCCAGCAGTCCCCGACAGGGTGATCAGCCCCAGCATTTT.

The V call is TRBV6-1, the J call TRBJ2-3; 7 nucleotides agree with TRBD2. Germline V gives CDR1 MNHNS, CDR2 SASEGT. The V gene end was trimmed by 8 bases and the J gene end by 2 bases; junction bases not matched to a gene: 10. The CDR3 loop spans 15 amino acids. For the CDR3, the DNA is TGTGCCAGCCCGAGCGGGGAGGCCTACACAGATACGCAGTATTTT. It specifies CASPSGEAYTDTQYF.

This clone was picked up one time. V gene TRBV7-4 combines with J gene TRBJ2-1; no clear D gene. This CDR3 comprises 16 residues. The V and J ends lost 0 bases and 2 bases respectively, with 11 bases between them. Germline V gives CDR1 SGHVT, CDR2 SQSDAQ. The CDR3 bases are TGTGCCAGCAGCTTAGCAGGTGTTGTCGCCTACAATGAGCAGTTCTTC. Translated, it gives CASSLAGVVAYNEQFF.

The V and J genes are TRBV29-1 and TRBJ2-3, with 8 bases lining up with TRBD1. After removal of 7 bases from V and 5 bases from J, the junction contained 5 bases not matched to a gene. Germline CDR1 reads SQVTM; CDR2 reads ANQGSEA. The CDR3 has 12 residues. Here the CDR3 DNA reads TGCAGCGCCAGGGGGCAGGGAGATACGCAGTATTTT. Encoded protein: CSARGQGDTQYF.

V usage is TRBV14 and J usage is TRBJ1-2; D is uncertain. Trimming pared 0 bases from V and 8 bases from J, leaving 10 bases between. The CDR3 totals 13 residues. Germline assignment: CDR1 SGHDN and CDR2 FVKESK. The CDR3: CASSQDNGFGYTF. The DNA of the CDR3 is TGTGCCAGCAGCCAAGATAATGGGTTCGGCTACACCTTC.